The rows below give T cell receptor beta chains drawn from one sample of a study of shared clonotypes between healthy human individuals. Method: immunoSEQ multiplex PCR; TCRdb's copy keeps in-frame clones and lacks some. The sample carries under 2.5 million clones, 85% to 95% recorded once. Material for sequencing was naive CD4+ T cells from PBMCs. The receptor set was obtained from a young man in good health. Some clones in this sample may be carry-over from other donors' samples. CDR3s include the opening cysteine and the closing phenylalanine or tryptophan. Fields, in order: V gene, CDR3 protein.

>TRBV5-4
CASSWTGLADSYNEQFF
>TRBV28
CASSLQGIKEKLFF
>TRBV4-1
CASSQADRDYEQYF
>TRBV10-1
CASSESVGQGETQYF
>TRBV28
CASTENSGNTIYF
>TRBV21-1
CASSKPQGTPYEQYF
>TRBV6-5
CASSYGGLVGNEKLFF
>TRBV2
CASREYLTGGGGSNQPQHF
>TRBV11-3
CASSLSSRGEQFF
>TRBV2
CASKIQGAVFTEAFF
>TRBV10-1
CASSDRRSSTDTQYF
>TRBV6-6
CASSYSRDTQYF
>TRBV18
CASSPRLRGGEEEQYF
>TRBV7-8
CASSLGSGRANEQFF
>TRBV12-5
CASGYNTGELFF
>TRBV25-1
CASSIPRDRGLTDTQYF
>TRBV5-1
CASIQDSISSTDTQYF
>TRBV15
CATSRDPTGNQPQHF
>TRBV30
CAWSVLGLRYGYTF
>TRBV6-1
CASSEGPYSGANVLTF
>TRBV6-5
CASSPTTDTQYF
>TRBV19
CASRRVGSYEQYF
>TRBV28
CASSLASTEAFF
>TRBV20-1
CSAVVGTQYF
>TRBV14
CASSRQGGTEAFF
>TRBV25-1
CASGELDRAYGYTF
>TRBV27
CASSPILLRDREERDTQYF
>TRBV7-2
CASSVGGAQETQYF
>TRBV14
CASSQGTSGSVDEQFF
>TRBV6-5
CASSRSGSAYEQYF
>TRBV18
CASSPQWDRGLTDTQYF
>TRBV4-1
CASSQGDRQGAMNTEAFF
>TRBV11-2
CASSLDRRDTQYF
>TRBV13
CASSPRAQGGTQYF
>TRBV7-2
CASSLAGQGPYEQYF
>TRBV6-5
CASSYRTGVYGYTF
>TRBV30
CAWSGSSRVGSIQYF
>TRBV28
CASRTSYEQYF
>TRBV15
CATSRTTSGGGDTQYF
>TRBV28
CASSSLAAHSYNEQFF
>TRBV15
CATSRDPGTGNTGELFF
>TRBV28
CASSQGTGSQETQYF
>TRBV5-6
CASSFRRVAYNEQFF
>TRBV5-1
CASRTSVGDGYTF
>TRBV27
CASSLSGPGSMDTQYF
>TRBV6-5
CASSYARVGYPGELFF
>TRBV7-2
CASSPRGGGVYEQYF
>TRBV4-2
CASSQEAPGAEAFF
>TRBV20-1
CSAYGLAGGFF
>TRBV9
CASSMEETQYF
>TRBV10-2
CASRGLAGVKETQYF
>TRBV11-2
CASSPPTEETQYF
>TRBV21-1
CASSKKGERATPAFF
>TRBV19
CASRGGHSGANVLTF
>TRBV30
CAWRIRQGARYEQYF
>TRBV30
CAWSVGNEQFF
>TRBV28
CASSLFGGASYEQYF
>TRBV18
CASSPRTAGTGELFF
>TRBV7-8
CASSLSGSNFYEQYF